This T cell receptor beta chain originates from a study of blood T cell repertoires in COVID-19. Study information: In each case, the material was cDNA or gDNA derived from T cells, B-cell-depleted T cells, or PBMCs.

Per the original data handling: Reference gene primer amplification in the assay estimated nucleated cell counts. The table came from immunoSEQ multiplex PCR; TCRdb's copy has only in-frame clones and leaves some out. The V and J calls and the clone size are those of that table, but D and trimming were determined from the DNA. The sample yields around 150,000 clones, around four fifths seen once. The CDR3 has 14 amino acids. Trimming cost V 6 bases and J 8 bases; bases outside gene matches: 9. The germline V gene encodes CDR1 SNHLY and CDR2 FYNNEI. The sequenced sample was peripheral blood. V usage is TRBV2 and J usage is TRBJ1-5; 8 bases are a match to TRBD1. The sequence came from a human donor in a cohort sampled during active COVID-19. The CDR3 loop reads CASRPGQVVEPQHF. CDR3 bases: TGTGCCAGCAGACCGGGACAGGTGGTGGAGCCCCAGCATTTT.